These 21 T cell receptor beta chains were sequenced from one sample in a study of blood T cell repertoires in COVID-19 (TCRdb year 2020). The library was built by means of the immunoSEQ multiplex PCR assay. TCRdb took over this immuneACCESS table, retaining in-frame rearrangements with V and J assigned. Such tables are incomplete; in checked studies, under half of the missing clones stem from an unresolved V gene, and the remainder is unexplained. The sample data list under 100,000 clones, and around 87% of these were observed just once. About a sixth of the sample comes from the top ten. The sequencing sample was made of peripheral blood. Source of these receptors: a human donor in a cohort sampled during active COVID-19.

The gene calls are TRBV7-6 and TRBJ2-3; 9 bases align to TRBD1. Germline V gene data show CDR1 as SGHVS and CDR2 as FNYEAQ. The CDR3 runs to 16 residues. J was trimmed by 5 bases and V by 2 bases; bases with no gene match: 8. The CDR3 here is CASSLSLGTGLDTQYF. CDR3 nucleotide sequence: TGTGCCAGCAGCTTAAGCCTCGGGACAGGGCTAGATACGCAGTATTTT.

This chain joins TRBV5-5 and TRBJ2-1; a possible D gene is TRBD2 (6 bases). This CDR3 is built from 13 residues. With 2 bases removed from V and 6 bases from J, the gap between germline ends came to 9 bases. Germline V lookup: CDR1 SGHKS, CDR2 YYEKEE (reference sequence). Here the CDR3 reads CASSLAGTNEQFF. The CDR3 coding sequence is TGTGCCAGCAGCTTAGCGGGCACCAATGAGCAGTTCTTC.

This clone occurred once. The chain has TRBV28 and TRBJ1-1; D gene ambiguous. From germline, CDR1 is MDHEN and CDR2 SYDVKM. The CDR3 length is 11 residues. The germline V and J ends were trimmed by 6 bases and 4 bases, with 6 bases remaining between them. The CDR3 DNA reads TGTGCCAGCAGCCGGAGCACTGAAGCTTTCTTT. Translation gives CASSRSTEAFF.

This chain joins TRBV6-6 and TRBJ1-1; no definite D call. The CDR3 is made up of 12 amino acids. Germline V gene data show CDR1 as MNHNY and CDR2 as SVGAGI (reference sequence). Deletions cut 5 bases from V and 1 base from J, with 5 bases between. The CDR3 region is CASSNRNTEAFF. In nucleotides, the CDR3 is TGTGCCAGCAGTAATAGGAACACTGAAGCTTTCTTT.

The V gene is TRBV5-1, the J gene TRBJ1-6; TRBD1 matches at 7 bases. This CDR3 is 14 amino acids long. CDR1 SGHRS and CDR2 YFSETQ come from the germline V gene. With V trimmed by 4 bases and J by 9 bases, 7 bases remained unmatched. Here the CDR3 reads CASSARQGVSPLHF. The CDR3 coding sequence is TGCGCCAGCAGCGCACGACAGGGAGTTTCACCCCTCCACTTT.

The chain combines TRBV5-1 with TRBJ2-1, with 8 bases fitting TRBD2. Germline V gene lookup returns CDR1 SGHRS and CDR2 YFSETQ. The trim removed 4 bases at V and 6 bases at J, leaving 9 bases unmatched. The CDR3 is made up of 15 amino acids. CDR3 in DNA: TGCGCCAGCAGCCGGATGGGACTAGATGGCAATGAGCAGTTCTTC. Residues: CASSRMGLDGNEQFF. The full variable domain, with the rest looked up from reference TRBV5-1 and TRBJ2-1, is KAGVTQTPRYLIKTRGQQVTLSCSPISGHRSVSWYQQTPGQGLQFLFEYFSETQRNKGNFPGRFSGRQFSNSRSEMNVSTLELGDSALYLCASSRMGLDGNEQFFGPGTRLTVL.

The CDR3 reads CSVPQGAGETQYF. CDR3 coding DNA: TGCAGCGTACCACAGGGGGCCGGGGAGACCCAGTACTTC. The chain combines TRBV29-1 with TRBJ2-5, with 9 bases identical to TRBD1. Per germline, CDR1 SQVTM and CDR2 ANQGSEA. With 6 bases clipped from V and 5 bases from J, the junction kept 7 bases outside the gene matches. The CDR3 sequence is 13 residues long. The full variable domain, rest sourced from reference TRBV29-1 and TRBJ2-5, is SAVISQKPSRDICQRGTSLTIQCQVDSQVTMMFWYRQQPGQSLTLIATANQGSEATYESGFVIDKFPISRPNLTFSTLTVSNMSPEDSSIYLCSVPQGAGETQYFGPGTRLLVL.

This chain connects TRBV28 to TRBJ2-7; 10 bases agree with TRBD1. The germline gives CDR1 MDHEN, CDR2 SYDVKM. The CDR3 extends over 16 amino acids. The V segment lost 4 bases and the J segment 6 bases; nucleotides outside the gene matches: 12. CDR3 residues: CASSYFPARQGAEQYF. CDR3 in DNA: TGTGCCAGCAGTTATTTCCCCGCCCGACAGGGGGCCGAGCAGTACTTC.

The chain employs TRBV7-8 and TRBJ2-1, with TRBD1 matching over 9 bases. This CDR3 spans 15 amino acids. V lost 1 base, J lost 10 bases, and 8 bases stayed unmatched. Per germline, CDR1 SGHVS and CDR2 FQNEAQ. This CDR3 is CASSLGGTGSPEQFF. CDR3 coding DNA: TGTGCCAGCAGCTTAGGTGGGACAGGGTCCCCCGAGCAGTTCTTC.

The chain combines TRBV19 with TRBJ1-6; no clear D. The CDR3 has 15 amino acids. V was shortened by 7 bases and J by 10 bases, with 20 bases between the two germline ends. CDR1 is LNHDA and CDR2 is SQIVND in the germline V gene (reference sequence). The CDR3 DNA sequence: TGTGCCAGTAATCCTTCCGCGGGCCCCTACTCACCCCTCCACTTT. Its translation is CASNPSAGPYSPLHF.

The CDR3 protein is CSAARPNGGNEQFF. CDR3 nucleotide sequence: TGCAGCGCTGCAAGACCAAACGGGGGCAATGAGCAGTTCTTC. V usage is TRBV29-1 and J usage is TRBJ2-1; TRBD2 is a possible D gene (6 bases). This CDR3 has 14 residues. Trimming pared 7 bases from V and 6 bases from J, leaving 19 bases between. Germline CDR1 is SQVTM and CDR2 is ANQGSEA.

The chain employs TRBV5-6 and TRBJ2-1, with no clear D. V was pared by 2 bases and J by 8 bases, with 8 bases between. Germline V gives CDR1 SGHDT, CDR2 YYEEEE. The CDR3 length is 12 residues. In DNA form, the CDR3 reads TGTGCCAGCAGCTTCACAGTCGATGAGCAGTTCTTC. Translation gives CASSFTVDEQFF.

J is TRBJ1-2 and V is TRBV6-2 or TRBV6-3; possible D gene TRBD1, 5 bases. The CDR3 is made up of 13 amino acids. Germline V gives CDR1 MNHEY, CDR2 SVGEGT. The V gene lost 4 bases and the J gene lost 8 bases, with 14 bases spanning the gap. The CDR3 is CASSFPGFGGYTF. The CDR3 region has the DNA TGTGCCAGCAGTTTCCCAGGGTTCGGCGGCTACACCTTC.

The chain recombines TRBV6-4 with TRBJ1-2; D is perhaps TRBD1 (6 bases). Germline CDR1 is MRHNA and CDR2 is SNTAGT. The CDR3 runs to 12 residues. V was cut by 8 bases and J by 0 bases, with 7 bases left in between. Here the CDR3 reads CASGDTNYGYTF. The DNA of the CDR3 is TGTGCCAGCGGGGACACTAACTATGGCTACACCTTC.

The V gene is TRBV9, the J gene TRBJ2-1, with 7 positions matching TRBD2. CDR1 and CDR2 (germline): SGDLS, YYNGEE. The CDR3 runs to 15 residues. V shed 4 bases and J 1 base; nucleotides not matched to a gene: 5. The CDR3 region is CASSLGRGSYNEQFF. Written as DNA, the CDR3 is TGTGCCAGCAGCCTAGGGCGGGGGTCCTACAATGAGCAGTTCTTC.

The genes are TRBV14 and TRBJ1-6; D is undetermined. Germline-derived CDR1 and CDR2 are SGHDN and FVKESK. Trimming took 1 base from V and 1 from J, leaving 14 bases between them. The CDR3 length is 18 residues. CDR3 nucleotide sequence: TGTGCCAGCAGCCAAGTTTCCGGTCGGGGTTCCTATAATTCACCCCTCCACTTT. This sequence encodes CASSQVSGRGSYNSPLHF. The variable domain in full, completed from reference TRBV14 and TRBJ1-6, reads EAGVTQFPSHSVIEKGQTVTLRCDPISGHDNLYWYRRVMGKEIKFLLHFVKESKQDESGMPNNRFLAERTGGTYSTLKVQPAELEDSGVYFCASSQVSGRGSYNSPLHFGNGTRLTVT.

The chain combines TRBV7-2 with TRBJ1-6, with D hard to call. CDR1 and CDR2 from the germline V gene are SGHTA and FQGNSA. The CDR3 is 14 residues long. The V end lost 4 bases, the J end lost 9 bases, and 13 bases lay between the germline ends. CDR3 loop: CASSSRVVSSPLHF. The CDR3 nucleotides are TGTGCCAGCAGCTCGCGGGTTGTAAGTTCACCCCTCCACTTT.

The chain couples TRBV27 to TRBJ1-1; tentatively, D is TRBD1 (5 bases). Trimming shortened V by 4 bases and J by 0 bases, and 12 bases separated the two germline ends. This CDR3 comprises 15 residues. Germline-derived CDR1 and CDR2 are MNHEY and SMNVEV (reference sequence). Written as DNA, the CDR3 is TGTGCCAGCAGTTCACGGGGGAGCATGAACACTGAAGCTTTCTTT. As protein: CASSSRGSMNTEAFF.

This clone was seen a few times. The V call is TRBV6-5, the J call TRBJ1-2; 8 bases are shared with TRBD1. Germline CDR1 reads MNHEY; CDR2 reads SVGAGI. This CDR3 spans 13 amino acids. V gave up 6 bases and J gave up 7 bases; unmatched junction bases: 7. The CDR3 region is CASRRTGWLGYTF. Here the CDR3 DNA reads TGTGCCAGCAGGCGGACAGGGTGGCTTGGCTACACCTTC.

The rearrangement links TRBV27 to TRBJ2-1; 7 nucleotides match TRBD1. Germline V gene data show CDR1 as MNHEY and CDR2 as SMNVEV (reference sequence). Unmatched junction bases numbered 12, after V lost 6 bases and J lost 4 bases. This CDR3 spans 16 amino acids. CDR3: CASSNTGAAVYNEQFF. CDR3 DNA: TGTGCCAGCAGCAACACAGGGGCCGCAGTTTACAATGAGCAGTTCTTC.

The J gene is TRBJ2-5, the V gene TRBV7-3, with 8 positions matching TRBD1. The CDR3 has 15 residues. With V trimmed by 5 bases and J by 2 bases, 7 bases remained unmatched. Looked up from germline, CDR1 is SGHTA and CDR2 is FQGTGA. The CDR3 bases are TGTGCCAGCAGCCCAGGGACAGGCTTGCAAGAGACCCAGTACTTC. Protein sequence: CASSPGTGLQETQYF.